Following are 13 T cell receptor beta chains from one sample sequenced in a study of T-cell reconstitution after alpha-beta-depleted transplantation in children. During its preparation, the TCRbeta library received unique molecular identifiers. TCRdb reprocessed the PCR reads via MiXCR and lists one record per CDR3 protein. The data show 200,000 or so distinct CDR3 sequences, with 6.3% seen just once and roughly 4.8% held by the top ten. The sequenced sample was PBMCs, obtained before TCRalphabeta/CD19-depleted stem cell transplant. Receptors originate from a girl less than two years old with combined immunodeficiency, due to receive a stem cell transplant.

Notes on this clonotype: Just one base apart from a much larger clone, this may be a read error. The V and J genes are TRBV14 and TRBJ2-3, with TRBD2 as a possible D gene (5 bases). CDR3 length equals 15 residues. Germline V gene sequence: CDR1 SGHDN, CDR2 FVKESK. The CDR3 DNA sequence: TGTGCCAGCAGCGTTCTCGCCATTGGAGGAGATACGGAGTATTTT. This encodes CASSVLAIGGDTEYF.

This clonotype was recorded many times. The genes are TRBV5-1 and TRBJ1-1; the D gene is possibly TRBD1 (5 bases). The CDR3 runs 12 residues. CDR1 and CDR2 (germline): SGHRS, YFSETQ. The V end was cut by 0 bases, the J end by 5 bases, with 5 bases between. The DNA for the CDR3 is TGCGCCAGCAGCTTGGGACAGACTGAAGCTTTCTTT. This sequence encodes CASSLGQTEAFF.

V is TRBV6-1 and J is TRBJ2-5; no reliable D call. CDR3 length equals 12 residues. V gave up 3 bases and J gave up 0 bases, with 2 bases separating them. The germline CDR1 and CDR2 sequences are MNHNS and SASEGT. CDR3 protein: CASSEYQETQYF. CDR3 in DNA: TGTGCCAGCAGTGAGTACCAAGAGACCCAGTACTTC.

Ten or more counts support this clonotype. The chain uses TRBV6-5 and TRBJ2-7; 7 bases agree with TRBD2. The ends lost 0 bases at V and 0 bases at J; junction bases unmatched: 14. The germline gives CDR1 MNHEY, CDR2 SVGAGI. CDR3 size: 19 residues. CDR3 nucleotide sequence: TGTGCCAGCAGTTACTCGAGAGTCCCTAGCGGCCCCAGCTCCTACGAGCAGTACTTC. Its protein product is CASSYSRVPSGPSSYEQYF.

There are many counts of this clonotype. This sequence joins TRBV7-2 and TRBJ2-1; TRBD2 matches 9 bases. The CDR3 is made up of 17 amino acids. Looked up from germline, CDR1 is SGHTA and CDR2 is FQGNSA. V lost 3 bases and J lost 0; bases outside the gene matches: 6. The CDR3 loop reads CASSLWAGGLSYNEQFF. Written as DNA, the CDR3 is TGTGCCAGCAGCTTGTGGGCGGGAGGGCTCTCCTACAATGAGCAGTTCTTC.

A word on this clonotype: A much larger clone sits a single nucleotide away, making a read error possible. The chain carries TRBV19 and TRBJ2-1; tentatively, D is TRBD1 or TRBD2 (5 bases each). CDR1 LNHDA and CDR2 SQIVND come from the germline V gene (reference sequence). This CDR3 is built from 17 residues. CDR3 loop: CASSIDWGPSTYNGQFF. CDR3 nucleotide sequence: TGTGCCAGTAGTATAGATTGGGGACCGTCTACCTACAATGGGCAGTTCTTC.

This clonotype has a count of ten or more. V usage is TRBV11-1 and J usage is TRBJ2-7; D possibly uses TRBD1 or TRBD2 (5 bases each). The CDR3 is made up of 14 amino acids. Trimming pared 2 bases from V and 1 base from J, leaving 9 bases between. CDR1 SGHAT and CDR2 FQDESV come from the germline V gene (reference sequence). The CDR3 region has the DNA TGTGCCAGCAGCTTACTATGGGGGTCCTACGAGCAGTACTTC. This codes for CASSLLWGSYEQYF.

This chain uses TRBV18 with TRBJ2-2; TRBD1 aligns across 9 bases. The CDR3 totals 15 residues. V lost 4 bases to trimming and J lost 0 bases; unmatched junction nucleotides: 0. In germline, CDR1 is KGHSH, CDR2 LQKENI. CDR3: CASSRTGANTGELFF. CDR3 sequence (DNA): TGTGCCAGCTCACGGACAGGGGCGAACACCGGGGAGCTGTTTTTT.

V is TRBV7-2 and J is TRBJ1-1; maybe TRBD1 (5 bases). Trimming took off 4 bases at V and 4 bases at J, with 13 bases between the two ends. The CDR3 length is 14 residues. Germline V gives CDR1 SGHTA, CDR2 FQGNSA. CDR3 DNA: TGTGCCAGCAGCTGGGACGGGGCTTTCACTGAAGCTTTCTTT. It codes for CASSWDGAFTEAFF. Using reference TRBV7-2 and TRBJ1-1 for the parts outside the CDR3, the full variable domain is GAGVSQSPSNKVTEKGKDVELRCDPISGHTALYWYRQSLGQGLEFLIYFQGNSAPDKSGLPSDRFSAERTGGSVSTLTIQRTQQEDSAVYLCASSWDGAFTEAFFGQGTRLTVV.

This clonotype has a count of ten or more. This rearrangement joins TRBV19 to TRBJ1-5; 9 positions agree with TRBD1. Germline CDR1 reads LNHDA; CDR2 reads SQIVND (reference sequence). The CDR3 extends over 17 amino acids. Trimming removed 10 bases from V and 7 bases from J; junction bases left unmatched: 20. Here the CDR3 reads CATQGTGMQGGGQPQHF. DNA of the CDR3: TGTGCCACACAAGGGACAGGGATGCAGGGTGGTGGGCAGCCCCAGCATTTT.

This clonotype turned up a few times. The chain recombines TRBV12-3 or TRBV12-4 with TRBJ2-1; TRBD2 agrees at 10 bases. V gave up 6 bases and J gave up 6 bases; unmatched junction bases: 8. The CDR3 is 15 residues long. The CDR3 sequence: CASRPAGGLGNEQFF. The CDR3 bases are TGTGCCAGCAGACCAGCGGGAGGGCTGGGCAATGAGCAGTTCTTC.

This clonotype has a count of ten or more. The rearrangement uses TRBV10-3 and TRBJ2-5; TRBD1 matches 7 bases. With V trimmed by 4 bases and J by 0 bases, 5 bases remained unmatched. The germline V gene encodes CDR1 ENHRY and CDR2 SYGVKD. This CDR3 has 15 residues. The CDR3 bases are TGTGCCATCAGTGGTGGGGACAGCCACCAAGAGACCCAGTACTTC. This sequence encodes CAISGGDSHQETQYF.

In this sample, this clonotype turned up many times. The chain recombines TRBV6-4 with TRBJ2-1, with 10 bases fitting TRBD2. With 5 bases clipped from V and 2 bases from J, the junction kept 24 bases outside the gene matches. The CDR3 totals 22 residues. The V gene's germline CDR1 is MRHNA and CDR2 SNTAGT. The CDR3 region has the DNA TGTGCCAGCAGTCCCCCCTCCGGCCCTAGCGGGGGCCCACTCACCCCCTACAATGAGCAGTTCTTC. Translation: CASSPPSGPSGGPLTPYNEQFF.